This note documents a single T cell receptor beta chain sequence. Its antigen is not identified. Naive CD8 library inputs spanned roughly 18,000 to 1,100,000 sorted cells and 10%, 30% or 50% RNA. Methods described previously were used for bulk TCR libraries, and listed TCR primers were applied. A single record per CDR3 protein comes from TCRdb applying MiXCR to the PCR reads. The sample lists about 510,000 distinct CDR3 sequences, less than 30% occurring once. This sample stems from a study of molecular identifiers for immune sequencing clone quantification. Study-level findings and limits: Barcode-sharing identical TCR molecules could underestimate highly expanded clone sizes.

Looked up from germline, CDR1 is SGHAT and CDR2 is FQNNGV. Trimming took 0 bases from V and 0 from J, leaving 16 bases between them. This CDR3 spans 18 amino acids. The chain carries TRBV11-2 and TRBJ2-3; D tentatively reads TRBD1 or TRBD2 (6 bases each). Material for sequencing was naive CD8+ T cells from blood, with Jurkat cell RNA spiked in. Subset indicated: FACS-sorted CD8+CD4-CCR7+CD45RA+ naive T cells. This clonotype was sampled from a human donor in good health. Some libraries in this study had Jurkat cell RNA spiked in. The CDR3 sequence: CASSLDWGLAPSTDTQYF. CDR3 sequence (DNA): TGTGCCAGCAGCTTAGACTGGGGGCTAGCGCCTAGCACAGATACGCAGTATTTT.